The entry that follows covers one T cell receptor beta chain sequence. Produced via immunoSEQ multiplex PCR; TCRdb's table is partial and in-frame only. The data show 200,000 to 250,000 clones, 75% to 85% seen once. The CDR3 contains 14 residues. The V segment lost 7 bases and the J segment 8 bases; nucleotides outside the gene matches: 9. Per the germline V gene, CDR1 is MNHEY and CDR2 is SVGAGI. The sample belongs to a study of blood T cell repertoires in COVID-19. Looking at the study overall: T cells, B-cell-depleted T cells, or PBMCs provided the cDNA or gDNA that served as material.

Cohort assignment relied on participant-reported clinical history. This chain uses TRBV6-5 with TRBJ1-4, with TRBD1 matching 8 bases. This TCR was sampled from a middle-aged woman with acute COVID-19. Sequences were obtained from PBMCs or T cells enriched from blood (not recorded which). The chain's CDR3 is CASNPGGEAEKLFF. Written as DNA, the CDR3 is TGTGCCAGCAACCCAGGGGGCGAAGCCGAAAAACTGTTTTTT.